This T cell receptor (beta chain) is drawn from a study of T cell responses to AZD1222 COVID-19 vaccine. The data were produced by immunoSEQ multiplex PCR, yet TCRdb's version contains in-frame clones alone and is incomplete. This table has about 180,000 clones, 90% to 95% appearing once. Germline CDR1 and CDR2: LNHDA and SQIVND (reference sequence). The CDR3 has 13 residues. Deletions cut 0 bases from V and 11 bases from J, with 13 bases between. Investigators merged groups given second doses at roughly 4 or roughly 12 weeks. This chain joins TRBV19 and TRBJ1-1; D gene ambiguous. The clonotype comes from an adult who received the AZD1222 COVID-19 vaccine. The sample in question was peripheral blood, obtained 28 days after the second AZD1222 dose. The CDR3 loop is CASSIDERGRAFF. The CDR3 nucleotides are TGTGCCAGTAGTATAGATGAGCGGGGAAGGGCTTTCTTT.